Reported below is one T cell receptor (beta chain). Some clones are missing from TCRdb's copy, which holds only in-frame ones; the method was immunoSEQ multiplex PCR. The data contain around 84,000 clones, roughly 88% of them singletons. The entry originates in a study of T cell responses to AZD1222 COVID-19 vaccine. This CDR3 spans 14 amino acids. Trimming removed 6 bases at V and 4 bases at J, with 13 bases between. Germline-derived CDR1 and CDR2 are MNHEY and SMNVEV (reference sequence). Sample: peripheral blood, taken 28 days after the second AZD1222 dose. The clonotype comes from an adult who received the AZD1222 COVID-19 vaccine. The chain employs TRBV27 and TRBJ1-5; tentatively, D is TRBD1 (6 bases). CDR3 sequence: CASSPTGSNQPQHF. The CDR3 nucleotides read TGTGCCAGCAGCCCCACAGGGAGTAATCAGCCCCAGCATTTT.